This is a list of T cell receptor beta chains from one sample in a study of blood T cell repertoires in COVID-19. Measured with immunoSEQ multiplex PCR; TCRdb has only the in-frame clones, and not every one. The table has around 310,000 clones, nearly 90% seen once; the top ten hold around 0.96%. Sequencing was performed on peripheral blood. These receptor sequences come from a woman in her thirties or forties with COVID-19, enrolled during active disease. The CDR3 runs from the conserved cysteine through the conserved F or W. D genes are given only for firm matches.

d_gene: NA; j_gene: TRBJ1-2; v_gene: TRBV7-9; CDR3aa: CASSARITVSGYTF; CDR3nt: TGTGCCAGCAGCGCCCGCATCACAGTCTCTGGCTACACCTTC
d_gene: NA; j_gene: TRBJ2-5; v_gene: TRBV7-3; CDR3aa: CASSWTRQETQYF; CDR3nt: TGTGCCAGCAGCTGGACAAGACAAGAGACCCAGTACTTC
d_gene: TRBD2; j_gene: TRBJ2-1; v_gene: TRBV12-5; CDR3aa: CASGPGLAGNEQFF; CDR3nt: TGTGCTAGTGGCCCCGGACTAGCGGGGAATGAGCAGTTCTTC
d_gene: TRBD1; j_gene: TRBJ1-5; v_gene: TRBV7-2; CDR3aa: CASSLLPGQLPYSNQPQHF; CDR3nt: TGTGCCAGCAGCTTACTCCCGGGACAGCTCCCATATAGCAATCAGCCCCAGCATTTT
d_gene: NA; j_gene: TRBJ2-3; v_gene: TRBV12-5; CDR3aa: CASANPRRTDTQYF; CDR3nt: TGTGCTAGTGCCAACCCTCGGAGGACAGATACGCAGTATTTT
d_gene: TRBD1; j_gene: TRBJ1-4; v_gene: TRBV19; CDR3aa: CASSSRDRGYEKLFF; CDR3nt: TGTGCCAGTAGTAGCCGTGACAGGGGATATGAAAAACTGTTTTTT
d_gene: NA; j_gene: TRBJ2-7; v_gene: TRBV21-1; CDR3aa: CASTPPSCEQYF; CDR3nt: TGTGCCAGCACCCCTCCTAGTTGCGAGCAGTACTTC
d_gene: NA; j_gene: TRBJ1-3; v_gene: TRBV6-2/TRBV6-3; CDR3aa: CASSHPGFSGNTIYF; CDR3nt: TGTGCCAGCAGCCACCCGGGATTTTCTGGAAACACCATATATTTT
d_gene: NA; j_gene: TRBJ2-1; v_gene: TRBV4-2; CDR3aa: CASSQDLLESYEQFF; CDR3nt: TGTGCCAGCAGCCAAGACCTTCTAGAATCCTATGAGCAGTTCTTC
d_gene: TRBD1; j_gene: TRBJ1-3; v_gene: TRBV27; CDR3aa: CASSLRQGQGNTIYF; CDR3nt: TGTGCCAGCAGTTTACGACAGGGTCAAGGAAACACCATATATTTT
d_gene: NA; j_gene: TRBJ1-5; v_gene: TRBV2; CDR3aa: CASSEEGGNQPQHF; CDR3nt: TGTGCCAGCAGTGAAGAGGGAGGCAATCAGCCCCAGCATTTT
d_gene: NA; j_gene: TRBJ2-3; v_gene: TRBV2; CDR3aa: CASSPRQGGEDTQYF; CDR3nt: TGTGCCAGCAGTCCCCGGCAGGGAGGTGAAGATACGCAGTATTTT
d_gene: NA; j_gene: TRBJ1-2; v_gene: TRBV6-1; CDR3aa: CASSYGGDYGYTF; CDR3nt: TGTGCCAGCAGCTACGGCGGGGACTATGGCTACACCTTC
d_gene: NA; j_gene: TRBJ1-1; v_gene: TRBV7-9; CDR3aa: CASSPGLNTEAFF; CDR3nt: TGTGCCAGCAGCCCAGGCCTGAACACTGAAGCTTTCTTT
d_gene: TRBD2; j_gene: TRBJ2-3; v_gene: TRBV5-4; CDR3aa: CASRLSGASTDTQYF; CDR3nt: TGTGCCAGCAGGCTCAGCGGGGCCAGCACAGATACGCAGTATTTT
d_gene: TRBD2; j_gene: TRBJ2-1; v_gene: TRBV7-9; CDR3aa: CASSLWGGPAYNEQFF; CDR3nt: TGTGCCAGCAGCTTATGGGGGGGACCAGCCTACAATGAGCAGTTCTTC
d_gene: NA; j_gene: TRBJ1-1; v_gene: TRBV25-1; CDR3aa: CASSDPGWGTEAFF; CDR3nt: TGTGCCAGCAGTGATCCGGGATGGGGCACTGAAGCTTTCTTT